This T cell receptor beta chain emerged from a study of memory CD4+ T cells and cytomegalovirus serostatus. The germline gives CDR1 MGHDK, CDR2 SYGVNS. Trimming shortened V by 3 bases and J by 6 bases, and 9 bases separated the two germline ends. The CDR3 is 13 residues long. The sort gate was single viable CD3+CD4+CD8-CD45RO+ cells for memory CD4+ T cells. The table came from immunoSEQ multiplex PCR; TCRdb's copy has only in-frame clones and leaves some out. The sample lists 50,000 to 65,000 clones, 80% occurring once. This clone was seen just once. The chain joins TRBV25-1 to TRBJ1-5, with unresolved D. The clonotype comes from an adult in good health and CMV-seropositive. The sequenced material came from memory CD4+ T cells from blood. The CDR3 region is CASSESGLQPQHF. CDR3 in DNA: TGTGCCAGCAGTGAGTCCGGGCTTCAGCCCCAGCATTTT.